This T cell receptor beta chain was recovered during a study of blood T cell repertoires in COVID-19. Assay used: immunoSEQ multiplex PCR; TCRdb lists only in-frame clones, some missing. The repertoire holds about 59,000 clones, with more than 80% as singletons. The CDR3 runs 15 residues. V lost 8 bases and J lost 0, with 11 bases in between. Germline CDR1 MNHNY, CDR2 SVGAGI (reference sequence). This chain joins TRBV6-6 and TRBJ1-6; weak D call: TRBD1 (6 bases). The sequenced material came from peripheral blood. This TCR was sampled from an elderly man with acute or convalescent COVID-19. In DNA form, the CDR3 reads TGTGCCAGCGAGGGACAAAGCTCCTATAATTCACCCCTCCACTTT. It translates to CASEGQSSYNSPLHF.